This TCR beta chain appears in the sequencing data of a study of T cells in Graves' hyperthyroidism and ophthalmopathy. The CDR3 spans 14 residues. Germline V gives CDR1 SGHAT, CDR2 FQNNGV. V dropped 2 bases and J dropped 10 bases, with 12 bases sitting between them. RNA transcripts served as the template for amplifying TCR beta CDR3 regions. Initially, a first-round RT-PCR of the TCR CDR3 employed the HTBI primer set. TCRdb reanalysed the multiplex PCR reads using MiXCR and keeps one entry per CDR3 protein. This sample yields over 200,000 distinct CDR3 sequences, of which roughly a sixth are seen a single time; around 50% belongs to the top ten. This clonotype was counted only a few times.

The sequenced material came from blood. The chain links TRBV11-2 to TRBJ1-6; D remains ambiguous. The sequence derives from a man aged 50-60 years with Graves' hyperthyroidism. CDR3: CASSLLPQQSPLHF. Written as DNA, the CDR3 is TGTGCCAGCAGCTTATTGCCCCAGCAATCACCCCTCCACTTT.